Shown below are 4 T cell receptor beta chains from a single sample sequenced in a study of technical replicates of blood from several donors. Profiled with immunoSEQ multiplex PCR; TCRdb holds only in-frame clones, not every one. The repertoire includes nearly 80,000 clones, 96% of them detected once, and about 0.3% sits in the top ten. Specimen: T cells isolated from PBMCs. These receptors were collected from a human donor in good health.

Written as DNA, the CDR3 is TGTGCCAGCAGCTCAGACAGGGGAACTGAAGCTTTCTTT. Translating gives CASSSDRGTEAFF. The chain has TRBV7-2 and TRBJ1-1; 8 bases match TRBD1. The CDR3 contains 13 residues. Germline CDR1 reads SGHTA; CDR2 reads FQGNSA. The junction had 3 bases not matched to a gene; V was cut back by 4 bases and J by 5 bases.

CDR3: CASSFSRYGEQYF. The DNA of the CDR3 is TGTGCCAGCAGTTTTTCCCGGTATGGCGAGCAGTACTTC. The V call is TRBV27, the J call TRBJ2-7; D is uncertain. Germline V gives CDR1 MNHEY, CDR2 SMNVEV (reference sequence). CDR3 length equals 13 residues. Between the trimmed V and J ends, which lost 3 bases and 6 bases, there was a span of 12 bases.

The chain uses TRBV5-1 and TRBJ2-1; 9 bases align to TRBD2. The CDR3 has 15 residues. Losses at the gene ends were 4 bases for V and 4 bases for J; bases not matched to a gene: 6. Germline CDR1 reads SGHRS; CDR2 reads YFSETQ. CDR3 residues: CASSETSGSYNEQFF. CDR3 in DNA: TGCGCCAGCAGCGAAACTAGCGGGTCGTACAATGAGCAGTTCTTC.

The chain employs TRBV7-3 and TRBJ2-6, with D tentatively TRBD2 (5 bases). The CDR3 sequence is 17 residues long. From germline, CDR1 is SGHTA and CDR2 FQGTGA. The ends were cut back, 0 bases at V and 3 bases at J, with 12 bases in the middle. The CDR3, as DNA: TGTGCCAGCAGCTTAACTCGGGGATCGGGTGGGGCCAACGTCCTGACTTTC. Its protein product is CASSLTRGSGGANVLTF. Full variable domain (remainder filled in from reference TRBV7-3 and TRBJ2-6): GAGVSQTPSNKVTEKGKYVELRCDPISGHTALYWYRQSLGQGPEFLIYFQGTGAADDSGLPNDRFFAVRPEGSVSTLKIQRTERGDSAVYLCASSLTRGSGGANVLTFGAGSRLTVL.